This TCR beta chain was sequenced in a study of T cells in women clearing cervical HPV infection. Study at large: For cases, blood was sampled a median 149 days after lesion detection, interquartile range roughly 80 to 200 days.

TCR beta CDR3 amplified by multiplex PCR from approximately 1,100 ng genomic DNA. Generated by immunoSEQ multiplex PCR, the TCRdb table keeps only in-frame clones and is missing some. The sample features around 39,000 clones, with 6.4% in its top ten. As for this clone: The antigen is unknown. Read data end 3 residues before the CDR3 end; the end is taken from the germline J gene.

General observations from the study: Repertoire richness, not evenness, was significantly elevated in CIN3+ cases versus controls. Richness differences could reflect unmeasured T-cell content per sample.

Trimming stripped 0 bases from V and 0 bases from J, with 10 bases between. Germline loops: CDR1 SGHRS, CDR2 YFSETQ. CDR3 length: 16 residues. The sample consisted of blood buffy coat. This chain uses TRBV5-1 with TRBJ1-3, with D unresolved. The clonotype comes from a woman aged 18-70 years with a cervical HPV16 infection that either progressed to CIN3+ or cleared (not recorded which). CDR3 DNA (partial): TGCGCCAGCAGCTTGGTAGAGTCCATCTCTGGAAACACC. Its translation is CASSLVESISGNT. From start to end, the CDR3 is CASSLVESISGNTIYF. Together with reference TRBV5-1 and TRBJ1-3, the CDR3 gives the full variable domain: KAGVTQTPRYLIKTRGQQVTLSCSPISGHRSVSWYQQTPGQGLQFLFEYFSETQRNKGNFPGRFSGRQFSNSRSEMNVSTLELGDSALYLCASSLVESISGNTIYFGEGSWLTVV.